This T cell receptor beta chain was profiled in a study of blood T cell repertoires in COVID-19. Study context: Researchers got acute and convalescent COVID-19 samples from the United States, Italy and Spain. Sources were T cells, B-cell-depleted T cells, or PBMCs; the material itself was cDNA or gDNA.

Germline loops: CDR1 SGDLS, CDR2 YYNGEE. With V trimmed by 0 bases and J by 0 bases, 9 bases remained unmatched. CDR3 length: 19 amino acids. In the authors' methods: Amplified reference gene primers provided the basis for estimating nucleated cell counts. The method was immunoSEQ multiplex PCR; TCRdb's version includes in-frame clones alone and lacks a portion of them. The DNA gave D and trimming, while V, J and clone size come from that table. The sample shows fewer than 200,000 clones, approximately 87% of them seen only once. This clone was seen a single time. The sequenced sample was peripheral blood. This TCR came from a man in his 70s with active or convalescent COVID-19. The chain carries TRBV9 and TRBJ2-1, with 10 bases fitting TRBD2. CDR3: CASSVGSGRADSSYNEQFF. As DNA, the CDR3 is TGTGCCAGCAGCGTAGGAAGCGGGAGGGCCGATAGCTCCTACAATGAGCAGTTCTTC. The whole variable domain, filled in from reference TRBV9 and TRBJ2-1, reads DSGVTQTPKHLITATGQRVTLRCSPRSGDLSVYWYQQSLDQGLQFLIQYYNGEERAKGNILERFSAQQFPDLHSELNLSSLELGDSALYFCASSVGSGRADSSYNEQFFGPGTRLTVL.